The 24 T cell receptor beta chains listed next were all sequenced from one sample in a study of cytotoxic CD8 clonotypes in ibrutinib-treated CLL. Sequencing was performed with immunoSEQ multiplex PCR; in TCRdb, only in-frame clones are kept and a portion is missing. Among more than 85,000 clones listed, 60% to 80% were seen once. Sample: PBMCs, taken after 12 months of ibrutinib treatment. These receptors were obtained from a human donor with chronic lymphocytic leukemia.

This chain uses TRBV30 with TRBJ1-3, with D hard to call. Trimming removed 1 base at V and 1 base at J, with 17 bases between. The CDR3 is made up of 17 amino acids. CDR1 and CDR2 (germline): GTSNPN, SVGIG (reference sequence). CDR3 DNA: TGTGCCTGGAGTGAACGGTTGGGCAGAACTTCTGGAAACACCATATATTTT. It yields the protein CAWSERLGRTSGNTIYF.

J is TRBJ2-1 and V is TRBV6-1; D call uncertain. Trimming took 7 bases from V and 6 from J, leaving 10 bases between them. This CDR3 region has 12 residues. From germline, CDR1 is MNHNS and CDR2 SASEGT. The CDR3 nucleotides read TGTGCCAGCACCCACTCCCTCAATGAGCAGTTCTTC. This gives the protein CASTHSLNEQFF.

The chain carries TRBV6-1 and TRBJ1-3; a possible D gene is TRBD1 (5 bases). From germline, CDR1 is MNHNS and CDR2 SASEGT. This CDR3 comprises 14 residues. The ends were cut back, 4 bases at V and 3 bases at J, with 10 bases in the middle. The DNA for the CDR3 is TGTGCCAGCAGTGGGGACGGATATGGAAACACCATATATTTT. This gives the protein CASSGDGYGNTIYF.

The chain is built from TRBV7-2 and TRBJ2-4, with D perhaps assigned TRBD1 or TRBD2 (6 bases each). V was clipped by 1 base and J by 7 bases, with 14 bases between them. Germline CDR1 SGHTA, CDR2 FQGNSA. The CDR3 totals 15 residues. The CDR3 region is CASSLGGGGPNIQYF. CDR3 nucleotides: TGTGCCAGCAGCTTAGGTGGTGGGGGGCCCAACATTCAGTACTTC.

The chain carries TRBV6-6 and TRBJ1-2; 9 nucleotides line up with TRBD1. Germline CDR1 and CDR2: MNHNY and SVGAGI (reference sequence). The V gene end was trimmed by 6 bases and the J gene end by 8 bases; junction bases not matched to a gene: 10. CDR3 length equals 14 residues. CDR3 loop: CASSPGTGRLGYTF. The CDR3 DNA sequence: TGTGCCAGCAGCCCCGGGACAGGGCGATTAGGCTACACCTTC.

The chain carries TRBV4-1 and TRBJ2-1; no firm D call. V lost 0 bases, J lost 9 bases, and 15 bases lay in between. The CDR3 is made up of 15 amino acids. The germline V gene encodes CDR1 MGHRA and CDR2 YSYEKL. CDR3 bases: TGCGCCAGCAGCCAAGATAGCAGAGCGCGGCTTGAGCAGTTCTTC. As protein: CASSQDSRARLEQFF.

This clone was found once. This CDR3 reads CASSLQTTNEKLFF. CDR3 bases: TGTGCCAGCAGTTTACAGACAACTAATGAAAAACTGTTTTTT. V is TRBV28 and J is TRBJ1-4; no firm D call. The CDR3 runs 14 residues. CDR1 is MDHEN and CDR2 is SYDVKM in the germline V gene. V gave up 2 bases and J gave up 0 bases, with 4 bases separating them.

V is TRBV7-2 and J is TRBJ2-3, with D unresolved. Trimming stripped 9 bases from V and 0 bases from J, with 13 bases between. Per germline, CDR1 SGHTA and CDR2 FQGNSA. The CDR3 runs 14 residues. The CDR3 sequence: CASVGYKSTDTQYF. In DNA, the CDR3 is TGTGCCAGTGTCGGGTACAAAAGCACAGATACGCAGTATTTT.

The chain joins TRBV10-2 to TRBJ2-2; either TRBD1 or TRBD2 may supply D (6 bases each). The germline gives CDR1 WSHSY, CDR2 SAAADI. The length of the CDR3 is 14 residues. V was trimmed by 6 bases and J by 1 base, leaving 9 bases between them. The CDR3 bases are TGCGCCAGCAGGGGGGGACAGAACACCGGGGAGCTGTTTTTT. Translated: CASRGGQNTGELFF.

The chain combines TRBV9 with TRBJ1-2, with D possibly matching TRBD1 (5 bases). The germline gives CDR1 SGDLS, CDR2 YYNGEE. V shed 0 bases and J shed 8 bases, with 14 bases lying between them. This CDR3 is built from 14 residues. The CDR3 DNA is TGTGCCAGCAGCGTAGAGGCCCAGAGGGGCGGCTACACCTTC. It translates to CASSVEAQRGGYTF.

This clone was seen once. V gene TRBV7-9 combines with J gene TRBJ1-5; tentative D call: TRBD1 (5 bases). CDR3 size: 13 residues. The germline V and J ends were trimmed by 1 base and 5 bases, with 6 bases remaining between them. Germline V gene lookup returns CDR1 SEHNR and CDR2 FQNEAQ (reference sequence). Here the CDR3 DNA reads TGTGCCAGCAGCTTAGTAGGGGATCAGCCCCAGCATTTT. It specifies CASSLVGDQPQHF.

This clone was seen a few times. This sequence joins TRBV4-1 and TRBJ1-5, with 8 nucleotides matching TRBD1. V trimming: 1 base; J trimming: 5 bases; junction bases outside the gene matches: 4. In germline, CDR1 is MGHRA, CDR2 YSYEKL. CDR3 length: 15 amino acids. The CDR3, as DNA: TGCGCCAGCAGCCAAGGGCAGGGGGCTGATCAGCCCCAGCATTTT. Protein product: CASSQGQGADQPQHF.

The chain employs TRBV9 and TRBJ2-3; 10 bases align to TRBD2. V lost 4 bases and J lost 6; bases outside the gene matches: 11. The CDR3 covers 16 residues. Germline assignment: CDR1 SGDLS and CDR2 YYNGEE. The CDR3: CASSIPSGGAGDTQYF. CDR3 coding DNA: TGTGCCAGCAGCATTCCTAGCGGGGGCGCAGGGGATACGCAGTATTTT.

As DNA, the CDR3 is TGCGCCAGCAGTGAGTCGAGGGGGGATCAGCCCCAGCATTTT. The encoded protein is CASSESRGDQPQHF. This chain links TRBV10-2 with TRBJ1-5; possible D gene TRBD1, 6 bases. The V end lost 0 bases, the J end lost 5 bases, and 8 bases lay between the germline ends. The CDR3 is made up of 14 amino acids. CDR1 and CDR2 from the germline V gene are WSHSY and SAAADI.

This clone was detected only a few times. The chain links TRBV7-9 to TRBJ1-1; D gene ambiguous. CDR1 is SEHNR and CDR2 is FQNEAQ in the germline V gene (reference sequence). The CDR3 contains 15 residues. Trimming left V 1 base short and J 4 bases short, with 13 bases between. CDR3 sequence: CASSLGASGPTEAFF. The CDR3 coding sequence is TGTGCCAGCAGCTTAGGGGCCAGTGGGCCCACTGAAGCTTTCTTT.

The gene calls are TRBV28 and TRBJ1-2; maybe TRBD1 (5 bases). The CDR3 is 13 amino acids. V shed 7 bases and J shed 4 bases, with 13 bases lying between them. Per germline, CDR1 MDHEN and CDR2 SYDVKM. CDR3 sequence reads: CASTTAGGYGYTF. CDR3 in DNA: TGTGCCAGCACCACGGCGGGGGGCTATGGCTACACCTTC.

The chain has TRBV9 and TRBJ2-3; 10 bases fit TRBD2. The germline gives CDR1 SGDLS, CDR2 YYNGEE. CDR3 length: 16 amino acids. V shed 6 bases and J 2 bases; nucleotides not matched to a gene: 9. The DNA for the CDR3 is TGTGCCAGCAATCCAAGCGGGGGGGGGCACACAGATACGCAGTATTTT. As protein: CASNPSGGGHTDTQYF.

This clone was detected a few times. The chain combines TRBV2 with TRBJ2-6; no firm D call. Germline V gene lookup returns CDR1 SNHLY and CDR2 FYNNEI. The CDR3 is 14 residues long. V lost 8 bases, J lost 3 bases, and 11 bases lay in between. The chain's CDR3 is CASGVRSGANVLTF. Written as DNA, the CDR3 is TGTGCCAGCGGGGTTCGGAGTGGGGCCAACGTCCTGACTTTC.

This chain connects TRBV7-9 to TRBJ2-5; D not certain. Trimming removed 3 bases from V and 4 bases from J, with 6 bases in between. Germline loops: CDR1 SEHNR, CDR2 FQNEAQ (reference sequence). The CDR3 sequence is 12 residues long. The DNA of the CDR3 is TGTGCCAGCAGCTTGACCCCAGAGACCCAGTACTTC. Protein product: CASSLTPETQYF.

The CDR3 DNA sequence: TGTGCCAGCAGTCGGACAGGGAATCTCGAGCAGTACTTC. Its translation is CASSRTGNLEQYF. The chain recombines TRBV27 with TRBJ2-7, with 8 nucleotides matching TRBD1. Germline assignment: CDR1 MNHEY and CDR2 SMNVEV (reference sequence). The CDR3 extends over 13 amino acids. After removal of 5 bases from V and 6 bases from J, the junction contained 6 bases not matched to a gene.

The gene calls are TRBV6-1 and TRBJ1-4; 10 bases are shared with TRBD1. The CDR3 consists of 15 residues. J gave up 2 bases and V 8 bases, and 5 bases lay outside the gene matches. Germline V gene data show CDR1 as MNHNS and CDR2 as SASEGT. The CDR3 loop reads CASVWTGGTNEKLFF. CDR3 coding DNA: TGTGCCAGCGTTTGGACAGGGGGTACTAATGAAAAACTGTTTTTT.

The chain carries TRBV6-1 and TRBJ2-7, with 10 bases fitting TRBD2. Per germline, CDR1 MNHNS and CDR2 SASEGT. The CDR3 has 14 residues. With 5 bases clipped from V and 4 bases from J, the junction kept 5 bases outside the gene matches. The CDR3 is CASSITSGVYEQYF. CDR3 in DNA: TGTGCCAGCAGTATTACTAGCGGGGTGTACGAGCAGTACTTC.

The chain has TRBV14 and TRBJ2-2; D is unclear. V was clipped by 4 bases and J by 0 bases, with 9 bases between them. The CDR3 covers 15 residues. Germline CDR1 reads SGHDN; CDR2 reads FVKESK. The CDR3 sequence is CASSPAGTNTGELFF. DNA of the CDR3: TGTGCCAGCAGCCCGGCCGGCACGAACACCGGGGAGCTGTTTTTT.

This chain uses TRBV4-1 with TRBJ1-1, with D maybe TRBD1 (6 bases). The CDR3 has 16 residues. The ends were cut back, 0 bases at V and 0 bases at J, with 11 bases in the middle. Germline V gene data show CDR1 as MGHRA and CDR2 as YSYEKL. CDR3 nucleotides: TGCGCCAGCAGCCAAGAGGGAGGGGGACTGAACACTGAAGCTTTCTTT. It is translated as CASSQEGGGLNTEAFF.